This passage covers 8 T cell receptor beta chains from one sample sequenced in a study of glioma-infiltrating T cells after dendritic cell vaccination. Clones were read by immunoSEQ multiplex PCR, and TCRdb kept only the in-frame ones, dropping some. The top ten clones hold around a sixth of a sample with about 92,000 clones, 80% to 90% of them seen once. Sequencing used blood, obtained before dendritic cell vaccination. All receptors derive from a human donor with glioblastoma.

The J gene is TRBJ2-5, the V gene TRBV7-7, with 11 bases matching TRBD1. This CDR3 is 17 amino acids long. The trim removed 0 bases at V and 5 bases at J, leaving 8 bases unmatched. Germline CDR1 is SSHAT and CDR2 is FNYEAQ (reference sequence). This CDR3 reads CASSLAKGQGARETQYF. In DNA form, the CDR3 reads TGTGCCAGCAGCTTAGCGAAAGGACAGGGGGCGAGGGAGACCCAGTACTTC.

The CDR3 here is CAGGGRTPGETQYF. The CDR3 nucleotides are TGTGCCGGCGGAGGCCGGACCCCTGGAGAGACCCAGTACTTC. The chain has TRBV2 and TRBJ2-5, with D tentatively TRBD2 (5 bases). Germline CDR1 reads SNHLY; CDR2 reads FYNNEI. Deletions cut 11 bases from V and 4 bases from J, with 20 bases between. The CDR3 is 14 amino acids.

V gene TRBV2 combines with J gene TRBJ2-7; the D gene is possibly TRBD2 (5 bases). Trimming removed 9 bases at V and 0 bases at J, with 15 bases between. Germline V lookup: CDR1 SNHLY, CDR2 FYNNEI. There are 14 residues in the CDR3. CDR3 amino acids: CARSPAGNSYEQYF. CDR3 coding DNA: TGTGCCAGATCTCCCGCCGGGAACTCCTACGAGCAGTACTTC.

This clone was counted only a few times. V gene TRBV2 combines with J gene TRBJ2-7; 7 positions match TRBD2. Germline V gene lookup returns CDR1 SNHLY and CDR2 FYNNEI. Losses at the gene ends were 6 bases for V and 1 base for J; bases not matched to a gene: 9. The CDR3 runs 15 residues. In DNA, the CDR3 is TGTGCCAGCAGGACCCCGGGAGGCGGATCCTACGAGCAGTACTTC. Its protein product is CASRTPGGGSYEQYF.

V is TRBV6-1 and J is TRBJ2-7; TRBD1 agrees at 7 bases. CDR3 length equals 15 residues. J lost 3 bases, V lost 6 bases, and 11 bases had no gene match. The germline V gene has CDR1 MNHNS and CDR2 SASEGT. The CDR3 is CASRQGQILVYEQYF. The CDR3 DNA reads as TGTGCCAGCAGGCAGGGACAGATTCTAGTCTACGAGCAGTACTTC.

This clone was detected only once. The V and J genes are TRBV19 and TRBJ2-7, with TRBD1 as a possible D gene (5 bases). The germline V gene encodes CDR1 LNHDA and CDR2 SQIVND (reference sequence). V was pared by 7 bases and J by 3 bases, with 10 bases between. The CDR3 extends over 12 amino acids. CDR3 amino acids: CASKDTRYEQYF. CDR3 sequence (DNA): TGTGCCAGTAAGGACACGCGCTACGAGCAGTACTTC.

V is TRBV19 and J is TRBJ1-2, with D unclear. V dropped 7 bases and J dropped 8 bases, with 20 bases sitting between them. The CDR3 totals 14 residues. Germline V gene data show CDR1 as LNHDA and CDR2 as SQIVND (reference sequence). The CDR3 region has the DNA TGTGCCAGTAAAACCCTCGGGCGGGCAGAGGGCTACACCTTC. Its translation: CASKTLGRAEGYTF.

The V and J genes are TRBV27 and TRBJ2-5; 8 nucleotides match TRBD1. CDR1 and CDR2 from the germline V gene are MNHEY and SMNVEV (reference sequence). The CDR3 extends over 14 amino acids. V lost 5 bases and J lost 5; bases outside the gene matches: 7. In DNA form, the CDR3 reads TGTGCCAGCAGTCCCGACAGGGGTTCGGAGACCCAGTACTTC. Translating gives CASSPDRGSETQYF.